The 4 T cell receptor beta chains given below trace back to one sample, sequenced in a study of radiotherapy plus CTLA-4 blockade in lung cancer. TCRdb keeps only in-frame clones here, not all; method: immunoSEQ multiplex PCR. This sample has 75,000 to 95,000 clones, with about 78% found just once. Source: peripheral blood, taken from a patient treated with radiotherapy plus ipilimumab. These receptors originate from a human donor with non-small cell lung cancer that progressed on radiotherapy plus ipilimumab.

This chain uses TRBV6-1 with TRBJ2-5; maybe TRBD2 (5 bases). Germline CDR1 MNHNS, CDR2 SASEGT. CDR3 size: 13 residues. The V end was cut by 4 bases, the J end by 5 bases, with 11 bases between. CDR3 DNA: TGTGCCAGCAGTGCGGAGGCCGGGGAGACCCAGTACTTC. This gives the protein CASSAEAGETQYF.

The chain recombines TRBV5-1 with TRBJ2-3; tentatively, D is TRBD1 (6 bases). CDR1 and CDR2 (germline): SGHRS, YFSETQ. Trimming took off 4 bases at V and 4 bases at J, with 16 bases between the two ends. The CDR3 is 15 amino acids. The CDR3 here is CASSDTGPAADTQYF. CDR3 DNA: TGCGCCAGCAGCGACACAGGGCCTGCAGCAGATACGCAGTATTTT.

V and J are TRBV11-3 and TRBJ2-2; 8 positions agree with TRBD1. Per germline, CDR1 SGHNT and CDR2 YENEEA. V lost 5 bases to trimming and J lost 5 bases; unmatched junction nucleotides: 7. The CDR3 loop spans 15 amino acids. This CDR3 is CASSVQGASTGELFF. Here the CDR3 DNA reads TGTGCCAGCAGCGTCCAGGGGGCCAGTACCGGGGAGCTGTTTTTT.

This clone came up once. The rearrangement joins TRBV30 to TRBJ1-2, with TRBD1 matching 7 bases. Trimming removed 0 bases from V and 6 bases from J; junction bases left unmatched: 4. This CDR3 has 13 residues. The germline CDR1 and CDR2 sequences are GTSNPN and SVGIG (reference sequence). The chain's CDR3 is CAWSVGQSHGYTF. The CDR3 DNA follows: TGTGCCTGGAGTGTGGGACAGAGCCATGGCTACACCTTC.